Shown below are 29 T cell receptor beta chains from a single sample sequenced in a study of cytomegalovirus exposure and HLA in healthy donors. The primer mix had 60 Vbeta and 13 Jbeta primers. Sequencing used immunoSEQ multiplex PCR; TCRdb keeps in-frame clones, though not all of them. The table shows 55,000 to 75,000 clones, with 60% to 65% occurring only once. The source material was PBMCs. Receptors were obtained from a man aged 25 to 40 in good health and CMV-seronegative.

V gene TRBV29-1 combines with J gene TRBJ2-7, with 8 bases fitting TRBD1. Germline values: CDR1 SQVTM, CDR2 ANQGSEA. The CDR3 sequence is 14 residues long. V trimming: 6 bases; J trimming: 2 bases; junction bases outside the gene matches: 9. The CDR3 spells CSVSFGQGTYEQYF. As DNA, the CDR3 is TGCAGCGTCTCCTTTGGACAGGGCACCTACGAGCAGTACTTC.

The genes are TRBV30 and TRBJ1-5; D gene ambiguous. In germline, CDR1 is GTSNPN, CDR2 SVGIG (reference sequence). Trimming pared 0 bases from V and 9 bases from J, leaving 15 bases between. The CDR3 loop spans 14 amino acids. CDR3 nucleotides: TGTGCCTGGAGTGTACTATCCCAGACCGGGCCCCAGCATTTT. It codes for CAWSVLSQTGPQHF.

This clone has more than one count but fewer than ten. The V call is TRBV7-2, the J call TRBJ1-1; maybe TRBD1 (5 bases). Trimming removed 5 bases at V and 2 bases at J, with 15 bases between. Germline values: CDR1 SGHTA, CDR2 FQGNSA. The CDR3 extends over 15 amino acids. The CDR3 region has the DNA TGTGCCAGCAGCCCCAGGCGACAGTATAACACTGAAGCTTTCTTT. The encoded protein is CASSPRRQYNTEAFF.

About this clone itself: The same CDR3 can be traced to other DNA sequences in this sample. The rearrangement uses TRBV6-5 and TRBJ2-7; 10 bases are shared with TRBD2. This CDR3 contains 15 residues. Looked up from germline, CDR1 is MNHEY and CDR2 is SVGAGI. Trimming cost V 0 bases and J 4 bases; bases outside gene matches: 3. This chain's CDR3 is CASSYSASGGYEQYF. CDR3 sequence (DNA): TGTGCCAGCAGTTACTCGGCTAGCGGGGGTTACGAGCAGTACTTC.

Only a few counts were recorded for this clone. The chain has TRBV7-6 and TRBJ2-3; 10 bases are shared with TRBD2. CDR1 and CDR2 from the germline V gene are SGHVS and FNYEAQ. With V trimmed by 2 bases and J by 4 bases, 3 bases remained unmatched. CDR3 length: 15 amino acids. CDR3 nucleotide sequence: TGTGCCAGCAGCTTATTAGCGGGGGGCCCAGATACGCAGTATTTT. It translates to CASSLLAGGPDTQYF.

V usage is TRBV5-1 and J usage is TRBJ2-6, with 9 bases identical to TRBD1. With V trimmed by 3 bases and J by 1 base, 5 bases remained unmatched. The CDR3 totals 17 residues. Germline assignment: CDR1 SGHRS and CDR2 YFSETQ. CDR3 bases: TGCGCCAGCAGCTCCGGGACAGGGCCATCTGGGGCCAACGTCCTGACTTTC. Its translation: CASSSGTGPSGANVLTF.

This clone turned up a few times. The chain joins TRBV27 to TRBJ2-2; D is unresolved. There are 14 residues in the CDR3. Germline V lookup: CDR1 MNHEY, CDR2 SMNVEV (reference sequence). V dropped 2 bases and J dropped 4 bases, with 8 bases sitting between them. This CDR3 is CASSLGARTGELFF. In DNA, the CDR3 is TGTGCCAGCAGTTTAGGAGCTCGCACCGGGGAGCTGTTTTTT.

This clone was seen more than once but under ten times. This chain joins TRBV27 and TRBJ1-1; 9 bases agree with TRBD1. CDR1 is MNHEY and CDR2 is SMNVEV in the germline V gene (reference sequence). V was clipped by 2 bases and J by 1 base; unmatched bases: 2. CDR3 size: 15 residues. CDR3 protein: CASSLRTGENTEAFF. In DNA, the CDR3 is TGTGCCAGCAGTTTAAGGACAGGGGAGAACACTGAAGCTTTCTTT.

V and J are TRBV5-1 and TRBJ2-1; TRBD2 agrees at 7 bases. CDR3 length equals 14 residues. J was trimmed by 3 bases and V by 7 bases; bases with no gene match: 7. Germline V gene data show CDR1 as SGHRS and CDR2 as YFSETQ. The CDR3 nucleotides read TGCGCCAGCTCCCTGAGCGGGGACTACAATGAGCAGTTCTTC. Residues: CASSLSGDYNEQFF. The entire variable domain, with the rest obtained from reference TRBV5-1 and TRBJ2-1, is as follows: KAGVTQTPRYLIKTRGQQVTLSCSPISGHRSVSWYQQTPGQGLQFLFEYFSETQRNKGNFPGRFSGRQFSNSRSEMNVSTLELGDSALYLCASSLSGDYNEQFFGPGTRLTVL.

Only a few counts were recorded for this clone. The chain links TRBV4-1 to TRBJ1-2, with D hard to call. V dropped 0 bases and J dropped 8 bases, with 16 bases sitting between them. The CDR3 runs 15 residues. CDR1 is MGHRA, CDR2 YSYEKL, per germline. The CDR3 region is CASSQEVAFAGGYTF. CDR3 DNA: TGCGCCAGCAGCCAAGAGGTAGCCTTTGCGGGGGGCTACACCTTC.

This clone has only a few counts. The chain recombines TRBV15 with TRBJ1-1; D uncertain. The ends were cut back, 0 bases at V and 0 bases at J, with 8 bases in the middle. The germline V gene has CDR1 LNHNV and CDR2 YYDKDF (reference sequence). This CDR3 is 15 amino acids long. The CDR3 here is CATSRDGLVNTEAFF. Written as DNA, the CDR3 is TGTGCCACCAGCAGAGATGGGCTGGTGAACACTGAAGCTTTCTTT.

V usage is TRBV19 and J usage is TRBJ2-5; 10 bases are a match to TRBD2. Per germline, CDR1 LNHDA and CDR2 SQIVND (reference sequence). CDR3 size: 14 residues. V gave up 7 bases and J gave up 4 bases; unmatched junction bases: 6. Here the CDR3 reads CASTIAGGSETQYF. The DNA for the CDR3 is TGTGCCAGTACCATAGCGGGGGGCTCAGAGACCCAGTACTTC. The full variable domain, in which reference TRBV19 and TRBJ2-5 provide the parts outside the CDR3, is DGGITQSPKYLFRKEGQNVTLSCEQNLNHDAMYWYRQDPGQGLRLIYYSQIVNDFQKGDIAEGYSVSREKKESFPLTVTSAQKNPTAFYLCASTIAGGSETQYFGPGTRLLVL.

The chain joins TRBV4-1 to TRBJ2-7; TRBD1 matches 9 bases. The germline V gene encodes CDR1 MGHRA and CDR2 YSYEKL. The length of the CDR3 is 14 residues. V trimming: 4 bases; J trimming: 5 bases; junction bases outside the gene matches: 6. The chain's CDR3 is CASSLRQGVNEQYF. CDR3 DNA sequence: TGCGCCAGCAGCCTAAGACAGGGGGTTAACGAGCAGTACTTC.

This rearrangement joins TRBV29-1 to TRBJ1-2; TRBD1 might be the D (5 bases). From germline, CDR1 is SQVTM and CDR2 ANQGSEA. This CDR3 region has 13 residues. V shed 7 bases and J shed 0 bases, with 12 bases lying between them. CDR3 residues: CSATTDTNYGYTF. The CDR3 DNA reads as TGCAGCGCGACGACAGACACTAACTATGGCTACACCTTC.

In this sample, this clone turned up once. This rearrangement joins TRBV29-1 to TRBJ1-5, with 8 bases fitting TRBD1. The germline gives CDR1 SQVTM, CDR2 ANQGSEA. CDR3 length: 12 amino acids. Trimming took 5 bases from V and 8 from J; bases not matched to a gene: 5. The CDR3 sequence: CSVRTGLEPQHF. DNA for the CDR3: TGCAGCGTTCGGACAGGGCTGGAGCCCCAGCATTTT.

This rearrangement joins TRBV29-1 to TRBJ1-3; tentatively, D is TRBD1 (6 bases). V lost 4 bases, J lost 1 base, and 8 bases lay in between. Germline loops: CDR1 SQVTM, CDR2 ANQGSEA. The CDR3 runs to 13 residues. The CDR3 protein is CSVAGVSGNTIYF. CDR3 nucleotide sequence: TGCAGCGTTGCAGGGGTATCTGGAAACACCATATATTTT.

The chain links TRBV5-1 to TRBJ2-7; D ambiguous. This CDR3 is built from 11 residues. Germline V gene data show CDR1 as SGHRS and CDR2 as YFSETQ. Trimming took off 2 bases at V and 7 bases at J, with 7 bases between the two ends. The CDR3 reads CASSFAQEQYF. CDR3 nucleotide sequence: TGCGCCAGCAGCTTTGCTCAGGAGCAGTACTTC.

This clone was picked up a small number of times. The rearrangement joins TRBV4-1 to TRBJ2-1; TRBD2 might be the D (5 bases). Germline CDR1 MGHRA, CDR2 YSYEKL. Trimming left V 0 bases short and J 2 bases short, with 17 bases between. There are 18 residues in the CDR3. In nucleotides, the CDR3 is TGCGCCAGCAGCCAAGATCGCGGCGTCCGGGATACCTACAATGAGCAGTTCTTC. Its translation: CASSQDRGVRDTYNEQFF.

This sequence joins TRBV19 and TRBJ1-1, with D tentatively TRBD1 (5 bases). The CDR3 sequence is 14 residues long. V was pared by 0 bases and J by 2 bases, with 7 bases between. CDR1 and CDR2 (germline): LNHDA, SQIVND (reference sequence). The CDR3 bases are TGTGCCAGTAGTATAGATGACAGAAACACTGAAGCTTTCTTT. It specifies CASSIDDRNTEAFF.

The chain has TRBV11-2 and TRBJ1-1; no clear D gene. Trimming removed 6 bases at V and 1 base at J, with 3 bases between. Germline CDR1 SGHAT, CDR2 FQNNGV. This CDR3 is 11 amino acids long. The CDR3 nucleotides read TGTGCCAGCAGTCGGAACACTGAAGCTTTCTTT. Translating gives CASSRNTEAFF.

The rearrangement links TRBV7-8 to TRBJ2-3; 7 bases align to TRBD2. CDR3 length: 18 amino acids. CDR1 is SGHVS and CDR2 is FQNEAQ in the germline V gene. After removal of 5 bases from V and 0 bases from J, the junction contained 14 bases not matched to a gene. The CDR3 DNA is TGTGCCAGCAGCATAAGAGGTGTAACGGGGGGAAGCACAGATACGCAGTATTTT. It is translated as CASSIRGVTGGSTDTQYF.

CDR3 loop: CASRQDRGQYNEQFF. In DNA, the CDR3 is TGTGCCAGCAGACAAGACAGGGGCCAGTACAATGAGCAGTTCTTC. The gene calls are TRBV6-5 and TRBJ2-1, with TRBD1 identical over 8 bases. CDR1 MNHEY and CDR2 SVGAGI come from the germline V gene. The CDR3 has 15 amino acids. Trimming cost V 6 bases and J 4 bases; bases outside gene matches: 8.

The rearrangement links TRBV5-1 to TRBJ1-4, with D unresolved. The CDR3 has 14 amino acids. Trimming took off 0 bases at V and 4 bases at J, with 7 bases between the two ends. CDR1 SGHRS and CDR2 YFSETQ come from the germline V gene. The CDR3 bases are TGCGCCAGCAGCTTGGACAGTTATAATGAAAAACTGTTTTTT. Amino acids: CASSLDSYNEKLFF. The full variable domain, in which reference TRBV5-1 and TRBJ1-4 provide the parts outside the CDR3, is KAGVTQTPRYLIKTRGQQVTLSCSPISGHRSVSWYQQTPGQGLQFLFEYFSETQRNKGNFPGRFSGRQFSNSRSEMNVSTLELGDSALYLCASSLDSYNEKLFFGSGTQLSVL.

This clone was observed once. The chain joins TRBV29-1 to TRBJ2-1; 7 nucleotides agree with TRBD1. Unmatched junction bases numbered 11, after V lost 6 bases and J lost 9 bases. The CDR3 runs to 13 residues. Looked up from germline, CDR1 is SQVTM and CDR2 is ANQGSEA. In nucleotides, the CDR3 is TGCAGCGTCGCGCCGACAGGGCCCAGTGAGCAGTTCTTC. Amino acid sequence: CSVAPTGPSEQFF.

The rearrangement joins TRBV5-4 to TRBJ1-6; 7 bases map to TRBD1. The CDR3 has 16 residues. Germline values: CDR1 SGHNT, CDR2 YYREEE (reference sequence). Trimming cost V 4 bases and J 7 bases; bases outside gene matches: 11. Here the CDR3 DNA reads TGTGCCAGCAGCCCACCGGGACAGACTCCGAATTCACCCCTCCACTTT. Its translation is CASSPPGQTPNSPLHF.

This clone showed up just a few times. The gene calls are TRBV9 and TRBJ2-2; unclear D gene. Germline values: CDR1 SGDLS, CDR2 YYNGEE. Trimming took 4 bases from V and 0 from J, leaving 7 bases between them. The CDR3 runs to 14 residues. CDR3 in amino acids: CASSLRANTGELFF. The CDR3 DNA sequence: TGTGCCAGCAGCCTGAGAGCGAACACCGGGGAGCTGTTTTTT.

This clone was seen a handful of times. J is TRBJ2-3 and V is TRBV7-8; TRBD2 agrees at 15 bases. With V trimmed by 5 bases and J by 7 bases, 4 bases remained unmatched. CDR1 and CDR2 (germline): SGHVS, FQNEAQ. CDR3 length: 15 amino acids. The CDR3 sequence: CASSEGTSGGNTQYF. The CDR3 DNA reads TGTGCCAGCAGCGAAGGGACTAGCGGGGGGAATACGCAGTATTTT.

The chain links TRBV6-5 to TRBJ1-2; TRBD1 agrees at 9 bases. Germline assignment: CDR1 MNHEY and CDR2 SVGAGI. The CDR3 covers 15 residues. V trimming: 6 bases; J trimming: 4 bases; junction bases outside the gene matches: 9. As DNA, the CDR3 is TGTGCCAGCAGAGAGAGGACAGGGGAGCTCTATGGCTACACCTTC. Translation: CASRERTGELYGYTF.

The CDR3 DNA follows: TGTGCCAGCAGAAACCGATGGACAGGGAAAGCTTTCTTT. Its translation is CASRNRWTGKAFF. The chain recombines TRBV9 with TRBJ1-1; TRBD1 aligns across 8 bases. Germline loops: CDR1 SGDLS, CDR2 YYNGEE. The CDR3 contains 13 residues. The V gene end was trimmed by 5 bases and the J gene end by 9 bases; junction bases not matched to a gene: 9.